The 27 T cell receptor beta chains below come from one sample, sequenced in a study of blood T cell repertoires in COVID-19. Using immunoSEQ multiplex PCR, the repertoire was profiled, and TCRdb retains in-frame clones only, with some absent. Of 200,000 to 300,000 clones in the sample, about nine tenths were seen once. Material: peripheral blood. The receptors shown here come from a woman aged 40 to 50 with acute or convalescent COVID-19.

The V gene is TRBV29-1, the J gene TRBJ1-3; 8 nucleotides align to TRBD1. V shed 7 bases, J shed 4 bases, and the junction held 3 bases outside the gene matches. Germline loops: CDR1 SQVTM, CDR2 ANQGSEA. CDR3 length: 12 amino acids. CDR3 nucleotides: TGCAGCGCTGACAGGGGAGGAAACACCATATATTTT. It codes for CSADRGGNTIYF. Combining the CDR3 with reference TRBV29-1 and TRBJ1-3 gives the whole variable domain SAVISQKPSRDICQRGTSLTIQCQVDSQVTMMFWYRQQPGQSLTLIATANQGSEATYESGFVIDKFPISRPNLTFSTLTVSNMSPEDSSIYLCSADRGGNTIYFGEGSWLTVV.

V gene TRBV11-2 combines with J gene TRBJ1-1; D is unclear. The germline V gene has CDR1 SGHAT and CDR2 FQNNGV. The CDR3 extends over 13 amino acids. Trimming left V 2 bases short and J 3 bases short, with 7 bases between. CDR3 nucleotides: TGTGCCAGCAGCTTATCCCCGTACACTGAAGCTTTCTTT. It is translated as CASSLSPYTEAFF.

The J gene is TRBJ1-1, the V gene TRBV4-1; D unclear. With 0 bases removed from V and 5 bases from J, the gap between germline ends came to 7 bases. This CDR3 is 13 amino acids long. The germline CDR1 and CDR2 sequences are MGHRA and YSYEKL. The CDR3 DNA follows: TGCGCCAGCAGCCAAGATCTGCGAACTGAAGCTTTCTTT. Translation gives CASSQDLRTEAFF.

J is TRBJ1-2 and V is TRBV7-9, with no clear D. Germline values: CDR1 SEHNR, CDR2 FQNEAQ (reference sequence). CDR3 size: 15 residues. Trimming cost V 8 bases and J 6 bases, with 22 bases left between them. This CDR3 is CASSGFLPQNDGYTF. The CDR3 DNA follows: TGTGCCAGCTCGGGATTTCTACCCCAGAACGATGGCTACACCTTC.

The CDR3 sequence is CASSPVSGNTIYF. DNA of the CDR3: TGTGCCAGCAGCCCGGTTTCTGGAAACACCATATATTTT. The V call is TRBV3-1 (or the pseudogene TRBV3-2), the J call TRBJ1-3; D ambiguous. CDR1 is LGHDT, CDR2 YNNKEL, per germline (reference sequence). Trimming cost V 4 bases and J 1 base, with 5 bases left between them. CDR3 size: 13 residues.

The rearrangement links TRBV3-1 (or the pseudogene TRBV3-2) to TRBJ1-3; 8 bases map to TRBD1. V shed 1 base, J shed 2 bases, and the junction held 1 base outside the gene matches. CDR1 is LGHDT and CDR2 is YNNKEL in the germline V gene (reference sequence). The CDR3 spans 15 residues. CDR3 coding DNA: TGTGCCAGCAGCCAAGGACAGGGGACTGGAAACACCATATATTTT. Translation: CASSQGQGTGNTIYF.

V is TRBV5-5 and J is TRBJ1-1; TRBD1 matches at 9 bases. The germline V gene encodes CDR1 SGHKS and CDR2 YYEKEE (reference sequence). This CDR3 is built from 18 residues. V gave up 4 bases and J gave up 2 bases; unmatched junction bases: 15. The CDR3 loop is CASSAPPGTGFGNTEAFF. Here the CDR3 DNA reads TGTGCCAGCAGCGCACCGCCCGGGACAGGGTTTGGCAACACTGAAGCTTTCTTT.

This sequence joins TRBV7-2 and TRBJ2-3; TRBD2 matches 10 bases. This CDR3 spans 16 amino acids. The J segment lost 7 bases and the V segment lost 5 bases, leaving 12 bases of the junction unmatched. The germline gives CDR1 SGHTA, CDR2 FQGNSA. Here the CDR3 DNA reads TGTGCCAGCAGCCCCCCCCCGAGCGGGGGGGCCAATACGCAGTATTTT. It codes for CASSPPPSGGANTQYF.

Of note for this clone: This specimen includes other DNA sequences encoding the same CDR3. This rearrangement joins TRBV5-1 to TRBJ1-2; 10 nucleotides agree with TRBD1. V gave up 4 bases and J gave up 6 bases; unmatched junction bases: 3. Germline V CDR1 and CDR2: SGHRS, YFSETQ. The CDR3 runs to 13 residues. CDR3 protein: CASSRTGGDGYTF. For the CDR3, the DNA is TGCGCCAGCAGCCGGACAGGGGGGGATGGCTACACCTTC.

The V gene is TRBV27, the J gene TRBJ1-6; 7 positions agree with TRBD1. This CDR3 is 14 amino acids long. The V gene end was trimmed by 0 bases and the J gene end by 7 bases; junction bases not matched to a gene: 0. CDR1 and CDR2 from the germline V gene are MNHEY and SMNVEV (reference sequence). CDR3 in DNA: TGTGCCAGCAGTTTATCACAGGGGAATTCACCCCTCCACTTT. Translation gives CASSLSQGNSPLHF.

The genes are TRBV29-1 and TRBJ1-2; D remains ambiguous. CDR3 size: 11 residues. The germline CDR1 and CDR2 sequences are SQVTM and ANQGSEA. V was cut by 3 bases and J by 4 bases, with 6 bases left in between. For the CDR3, the DNA is TGCAGCGTTGAGGGGAGCTATGGCTACACCTTC. The encoded protein is CSVEGSYGYTF.

The chain recombines TRBV5-6 with TRBJ1-5; D gene ambiguous. This CDR3 is 15 amino acids long. From germline, CDR1 is SGHDT and CDR2 YYEEEE. The germline V and J ends were trimmed by 0 bases and 2 bases, with 9 bases remaining between them. The CDR3 DNA is TGTGCCAGCAGCTTGGCTTCCTTCGGCAATCAGCCCCAGCATTTT. Translation gives CASSLASFGNQPQHF.

This clone was recorded once. The chain employs TRBV6-5 and TRBJ1-1, with a tentative D call TRBD1 (6 bases). The CDR3 is made up of 15 amino acids. V was trimmed by 6 bases and J by 1 base, leaving 15 bases between them. Germline V gene sequence: CDR1 MNHEY, CDR2 SVGAGI. CDR3 sequence: CASRGRTAANTEAFF. In nucleotides, the CDR3 is TGTGCCAGCAGGGGACGGACAGCGGCGAACACTGAAGCTTTCTTT.

The chain has TRBV11-2 and TRBJ2-3, with 8 bases aligning to TRBD2. V dropped 7 bases and J dropped 4; count of bases not matched to a gene: 7. Germline CDR1 and CDR2: SGHAT and FQNNGV. The CDR3 sequence is 14 residues long. The CDR3 nucleotides are TGTGCCAGCATCAGTAGCGGGGCAGCAGATACGCAGTATTTT. It specifies CASISSGAADTQYF.

The chain is built from TRBV6-5 and TRBJ2-7; D is possibly TRBD2 (6 bases). Trimming removed 5 bases from V and 4 bases from J, with 15 bases in between. Germline V gene data show CDR1 as MNHEY and CDR2 as SVGAGI. This CDR3 is 14 amino acids long. The CDR3 loop reads CASSKEGFRYEQYV. In nucleotides, the CDR3 is TGTGCCAGCAGTAAGGAGGGCTTTAGATACGAGCAGTACGTC.

The chain is built from TRBV24-1 and TRBJ1-1; D is uncertain. V lost 4 bases and J lost 4, with 9 bases in between. The germline CDR1 and CDR2 sequences are KGHDR and SFDVKD. There are 13 residues in the CDR3. The CDR3 sequence: CATSDYTFTEAFF. CDR3 DNA sequence: TGTGCCACCAGTGACTATACTTTCACTGAAGCTTTCTTT.

V gene TRBV30 combines with J gene TRBJ1-5; perhaps TRBD1 as D (6 bases). V lost 6 bases to trimming and J lost 7 bases, with 19 bases between them. Germline V lookup: CDR1 GTSNPN, CDR2 SVGIG (reference sequence). CDR3 length: 14 amino acids. The CDR3: CACQAGGAGQPQHF. The CDR3 DNA is TGTGCCTGTCAGGCGGGGGGCGCCGGACAGCCCCAGCATTTT. Filled out from reference TRBV30 and TRBJ1-5, the complete variable domain reads SQTIHQWPATLVQPVGSPLSLECTVEGTSNPNLYWYRQAAGRGLQLLFYSVGIGQISSEVPQNLSASRPQDRQFILSSKKLLLSDSGFYLCACQAGGAGQPQHFGDGTRLSIL.

V usage is TRBV6-4 and J usage is TRBJ2-3; 11 bases match TRBD2. This CDR3 is built from 17 residues. In germline, CDR1 is MRHNA, CDR2 SNTAGT. J was trimmed by 1 base and V by 3 bases; bases with no gene match: 6. The CDR3 reads CASSELAGGPRTDTQYF. The DNA for the CDR3 is TGTGCCAGCAGTGAATTAGCGGGGGGGCCCCGCACAGATACGCAGTATTTT.

In nucleotides, the CDR3 is TGTGCCAGCAGCCGAGGGACAGGGCGTGAAGCTTTCTTT. Encoded protein: CASSRGTGREAFF. The chain uses TRBV3-1 (or the pseudogene TRBV3-2) and TRBJ1-1, with 9 bases lining up with TRBD1. J gave up 7 bases and V 4 bases, and 4 bases lay outside the gene matches. The CDR3 consists of 13 residues. CDR1 LGHDT and CDR2 YNNKEL come from the germline V gene (reference sequence).

The chain links TRBV10-3 to TRBJ2-3; possible D gene TRBD2, 6 bases. V dropped 8 bases and J dropped 8 bases, with 20 bases sitting between them. This CDR3 region has 14 residues. Germline CDR1 reads ENHRY; CDR2 reads SYGVKD. The CDR3 region is CAIGFSGTGGTQYF. CDR3 coding DNA: TGTGCCATCGGATTCTCCGGGACCGGGGGTACGCAGTATTTT.

This chain connects TRBV12-3 or TRBV12-4 to TRBJ1-4; no definite D call. The CDR3 has 13 residues. The germline V and J ends were trimmed by 8 bases and 3 bases, with 10 bases remaining between them. CDR3 amino acids: CASAGRSNEKLFF. The CDR3 DNA reads TGTGCCAGCGCAGGCAGATCTAATGAAAAACTGTTTTTT.

This rearrangement joins TRBV5-1 to TRBJ1-2; D ambiguous. CDR1 is SGHRS, CDR2 YFSETQ, per germline. The CDR3 is 14 amino acids. V was pared by 1 base and J by 7 bases, with 14 bases between. The CDR3 coding sequence is TGCGCCAGCAGCTTGCGCGGTCCCGGCTCTGGCTACACCTTC. Protein sequence: CASSLRGPGSGYTF. Supplemented by reference TRBV5-1 and TRBJ1-2, the full variable domain reads KAGVTQTPRYLIKTRGQQVTLSCSPISGHRSVSWYQQTPGQGLQFLFEYFSETQRNKGNFPGRFSGRQFSNSRSEMNVSTLELGDSALYLCASSLRGPGSGYTFGSGTRLTVV.

The V and J genes are TRBV4-1 and TRBJ1-2; 9 nucleotides align to TRBD1. The V and J ends lost 4 bases and 5 bases, in that order; junction bases with no gene match: 2. Germline-derived CDR1 and CDR2 are MGHRA and YSYEKL. CDR3 length equals 13 residues. The CDR3 nucleotides read TGCGCCAGCAGCCGGACAGGGGATTATGGCTACACCTTC. Protein product: CASSRTGDYGYTF.

The J gene is TRBJ2-5, the V gene TRBV7-9; 7 positions match TRBD2. CDR1 and CDR2 (germline): SEHNR, FQNEAQ (reference sequence). The length of the CDR3 is 15 residues. The junction had 6 bases not matched to a gene; V was cut back by 5 bases and J by 0 bases. CDR3 nucleotide sequence: TGTGCCAGCAGCCCACTAGCGAACAACCAAGAGACCCAGTACTTC. Translation gives CASSPLANNQETQYF.

The V and J genes are TRBV5-4 and TRBJ1-4, with 8 bases fitting TRBD1. J gave up 8 bases and V 4 bases, and 10 bases lay outside the gene matches. The CDR3 has 15 residues. Germline V gene data show CDR1 as SGHNT and CDR2 as YYREEE (reference sequence). The CDR3 DNA reads TGTGCCAGCAGCACGGGACAGGCGGAAGGAGAAAAACTGTTTTTT. It codes for CASSTGQAEGEKLFF.

This sequence joins TRBV18 and TRBJ2-7, with TRBD2 matching over 7 bases. This CDR3 is 15 amino acids long. Germline-derived CDR1 and CDR2 are KGHSH and LQKENI. Germline trimming cut 4 bases from V and 4 bases from J; bases unmatched to any gene: 10. The CDR3 nucleotides read TGTGCCAGCTCACGGGGGGGGAGCTCGGGATACGAGCAGTACGTC. It yields the protein CASSRGGSSGYEQYV.

The chain couples TRBV5-1 to TRBJ2-3, with unresolved D. The germline gives CDR1 SGHRS, CDR2 YFSETQ. V dropped 4 bases and J dropped 7 bases, with 19 bases sitting between them. The CDR3 length is 15 residues. CDR3 nucleotide sequence: TGCGCCAGCAGCCCACAGTCCGACGTTTTCCATACGCAGTATTTT. Amino acid sequence: CASSPQSDVFHTQYF.